Listed here are 24 T cell receptor beta chains from one sample, sequenced in a study of blood T cell repertoires in COVID-19. Clones were sequenced by immunoSEQ multiplex PCR, and TCRdb holds only the in-frame ones, with some missing. The sample lists approximately 100,000 clones, more than 70% seen once, with approximately 10% in the top ten. The specimen was peripheral blood. The receptors were gathered from a woman aged 25 to 39 with acute or convalescent COVID-19.

The chain employs TRBV9 and TRBJ1-5; 8 bases are shared with TRBD1. Per germline, CDR1 SGDLS and CDR2 YYNGEE. With 5 bases clipped from V and 2 bases from J, the junction kept 9 bases outside the gene matches. The CDR3 length is 16 residues. The CDR3 nucleotides are TGTGCCAGCAGTGACAGAGGACAGGGCCGCAATCAGCCCCAGCATTTT. The encoded protein is CASSDRGQGRNQPQHF.

The gene calls are TRBV25-1 and TRBJ1-2, with a weak D call TRBD1 (6 bases). The V gene lost 0 bases and the J gene lost 6 bases, with 11 bases spanning the gap. This CDR3 has 14 amino acids. Germline CDR1 and CDR2: MGHDK and SYGVNS. The CDR3 sequence is CASSEYTGNNGYTF. DNA of the CDR3: TGTGCCAGCAGTGAATATACAGGGAATAATGGCTACACCTTC.

The chain uses TRBV5-6 and TRBJ2-1; TRBD2 matches 11 bases. Germline CDR1 is SGHDT and CDR2 is YYEEEE. The junction had 3 bases not matched to a gene; V was cut back by 4 bases and J by 0 bases. This CDR3 region has 16 residues. The CDR3 region is CASSRLAGNSYNEQFF. CDR3 coding DNA: TGTGCCAGCAGCCGACTAGCGGGGAACTCCTACAATGAGCAGTTCTTC.

The chain uses TRBV28 and TRBJ2-7, with 7 bases that match TRBD1. Germline CDR1 reads MDHEN; CDR2 reads SYDVKM. This CDR3 comprises 13 residues. The ends lost 3 bases at V and 7 bases at J; junction bases unmatched: 6. CDR3 DNA: TGTGCCAGCAGTTTTAGGGGGCAAGGGGAGCAGTACTTC. It encodes CASSFRGQGEQYF.

CDR3 protein: CASSISGGGSTEAFF. In DNA, the CDR3 is TGTGCCAGTAGTATATCTGGGGGCGGGAGCACTGAAGCTTTCTTT. This sequence joins TRBV19 and TRBJ1-1, with D perhaps TRBD1 (6 bases). This CDR3 is built from 15 residues. Between the trimmed V and J ends, which lost 2 bases and 4 bases, there was a span of 14 bases. CDR1 and CDR2 from the germline V gene are LNHDA and SQIVND (reference sequence).

The table lists this clone with a count of one. V is TRBV6-5 and J is TRBJ2-2; 8 nucleotides line up with TRBD2. This CDR3 contains 14 residues. Germline V gives CDR1 MNHEY, CDR2 SVGAGI. V shed 10 bases, J shed 5 bases, and the junction held 9 bases outside the gene matches. CDR3 sequence reads: CAIPGLVFTGELFF. The CDR3 nucleotides are TGTGCCATCCCGGGACTAGTCTTTACCGGGGAGCTGTTTTTT.

V gene TRBV6-1 combines with J gene TRBJ2-7, with 11 bases lining up with TRBD2. This CDR3 is built from 15 residues. Germline CDR1 is MNHNS and CDR2 is SASEGT. After removal of 3 bases from V and 2 bases from J, the junction contained 3 bases not matched to a gene. The chain's CDR3 is CASSEEGLAAYEQYF. The CDR3 DNA follows: TGTGCCAGCAGTGAGGAGGGACTAGCGGCCTACGAGCAGTACTTC.

V is TRBV2 and J is TRBJ2-7, with TRBD2 matching 12 bases. The ends lost 6 bases at V and 2 bases at J; junction bases unmatched: 5. The CDR3 sequence is 15 residues long. The germline CDR1 and CDR2 sequences are SNHLY and FYNNEI. DNA of the CDR3: TGTGCCAGCAGGATGACTAGCGGGGGAACCTACGAGCAGTACTTC. Translation: CASRMTSGGTYEQYF.

The CDR3 DNA reads as TGTGCCAGCAGCTCTGCTCAGGGGCTGGAGAGTTCACCCCTCCACTTT. It encodes CASSSAQGLESSPLHF. J is TRBJ1-6 and V is TRBV11-2; perhaps TRBD1 as D (6 bases). Between the trimmed V and J ends, which lost 4 bases and 9 bases, there was a span of 19 bases. The CDR3 is made up of 16 amino acids. Looked up from germline, CDR1 is SGHAT and CDR2 is FQNNGV. The full variable domain, completed using reference TRBV11-2 and TRBJ1-6, is EAGVAQSPRYKIIEKRQSVAFWCNPISGHATLYWYQQILGQGPKLLIQFQNNGVVDDSQLPKDRFSAERLKGVDSTLKIQPAKLEDSAVYLCASSSAQGLESSPLHFGNGTRLTVT.

The chain carries TRBV11-3 and TRBJ2-7; 7 nucleotides agree with TRBD1. The CDR3 totals 15 residues. V trimming: 5 bases; J trimming: 2 bases; junction bases outside the gene matches: 9. The germline V gene encodes CDR1 SGHNT and CDR2 YENEEA. The CDR3 region has the DNA TGTGCCAGCAGCCATTCCGACAGGGCACCCTACGAGCAGTACTTC. Translated, it gives CASSHSDRAPYEQYF. Complete variable domain (other parts from reference TRBV11-3 and TRBJ2-7): EAGVVQSPRYKIIEKKQPVAFWCNPISGHNTLYWYLQNLGQGPELLIRYENEEAVDDSQLPKDRFSAERLKGVDSTLKIQPAELGDSAVYLCASSHSDRAPYEQYFGPGTRLTVT.

This chain connects TRBV7-8 to TRBJ1-1; TRBD1 matches at 9 bases. The V segment lost 5 bases and the J segment 4 bases; nucleotides outside the gene matches: 11. The CDR3 spans 16 residues. Germline V gives CDR1 SGHVS, CDR2 FQNEAQ. The DNA of the CDR3 is TGTGCCAGCAGCGATGGACAGGGGATAGGTAGCACTGAAGCTTTCTTT. Encoded protein: CASSDGQGIGSTEAFF.

The chain carries TRBV19 and TRBJ1-5; tentatively, D is TRBD1 (5 bases). Trimming shortened V by 4 bases and J by 0 bases, and 13 bases separated the two germline ends. This CDR3 comprises 16 residues. Germline-derived CDR1 and CDR2 are LNHDA and SQIVND (reference sequence). The CDR3 bases are TGTGCCAGTAGTAAATTAGACAGTTATAGCAATCAGCCCCAGCATTTT. This gives the protein CASSKLDSYSNQPQHF. Drawing the rest from reference TRBV19 and TRBJ1-5, the complete variable domain is DGGITQSPKYLFRKEGQNVTLSCEQNLNHDAMYWYRQDPGQGLRLIYYSQIVNDFQKGDIAEGYSVSREKKESFPLTVTSAQKNPTAFYLCASSKLDSYSNQPQHFGDGTRLSIL.

The chain uses TRBV5-1 and TRBJ1-1; D gene uncertain. Germline V gene lookup returns CDR1 SGHRS and CDR2 YFSETQ. Deletions cut 2 bases from V and 1 base from J, with 9 bases between. This CDR3 is built from 14 residues. CDR3 in DNA: TGCGCCAGCAGCTTCGGACTAAAGAACACTGAAGCTTTCTTT. Amino acid sequence: CASSFGLKNTEAFF. The entire variable domain, with the rest obtained from reference TRBV5-1 and TRBJ1-1, is as follows: KAGVTQTPRYLIKTRGQQVTLSCSPISGHRSVSWYQQTPGQGLQFLFEYFSETQRNKGNFPGRFSGRQFSNSRSEMNVSTLELGDSALYLCASSFGLKNTEAFFGQGTRLTVV.

The chain combines TRBV12-5 with TRBJ2-7; TRBD1 agrees at 7 bases. The CDR3 is 15 amino acids. Trimming at V came to 1 base and at J to 2 bases, leaving 5 bases not matched to a gene. CDR1 and CDR2 (germline): LGHNT, FRNRAP. The CDR3 loop reads CASGLGLTGAYEQYF. As DNA, the CDR3 is TGTGCTAGTGGTTTGGGACTTACAGGGGCCTACGAGCAGTACTTC. Looking up the rest from reference TRBV12-5 and TRBJ2-7 gives the full variable domain: DARVTQTPRHKVTEMGQEVTMRCQPILGHNTVFWYRQTMMQGLELLAYFRNRAPLDDSGMPKDRFSAEMPDATLATLKIQPSEPRDSAVYFCASGLGLTGAYEQYFGPGTRLTVT.

The chain has TRBV5-1 and TRBJ1-1, with a weak D call TRBD1 (6 bases). V was cut by 2 bases and J by 0 bases, with 11 bases left in between. CDR3 size: 15 residues. The germline CDR1 and CDR2 sequences are SGHRS and YFSETQ. The CDR3 region has the DNA TGCGCCAGCAGCTTTTATCAGGGGCTGAACACTGAAGCTTTCTTT. It encodes CASSFYQGLNTEAFF.

The CDR3 reads CASSPGTGWGTEAFF. CDR3 coding DNA: TGTGCCAGTAGTCCTGGGACAGGGTGGGGCACTGAAGCTTTCTTT. The chain uses TRBV19 and TRBJ1-1; 9 bases match TRBD1. CDR3 length equals 15 residues. The junction had 8 bases not matched to a gene; V was cut back by 5 bases and J by 4 bases. Germline CDR1 reads LNHDA; CDR2 reads SQIVND (reference sequence).

CDR3 DNA: TGTGCCAGCAGCTTGGGGGCAGACGGCCGGTCACCCCTCCACTTT. It specifies CASSLGADGRSPLHF. The V gene is TRBV5-4, the J gene TRBJ1-6; D uncertain. The CDR3 consists of 15 residues. The germline CDR1 and CDR2 sequences are SGHNT and YYREEE (reference sequence). V lost 0 bases, J lost 10 bases, and 14 bases lay in between.

This clone was seen a handful of times. The V gene is TRBV9, the J gene TRBJ1-1; 9 bases are shared with TRBD1. The CDR3 extends over 16 amino acids. V dropped 2 bases and J dropped 5; count of bases not matched to a gene: 10. Per germline, CDR1 SGDLS and CDR2 YYNGEE. CDR3 DNA: TGTGCCAGCAGCGTCTTGCCCGGACAGGGGATAACTGAAGCTTTCTTT. It translates to CASSVLPGQGITEAFF.

A single count supports this clone. The chain carries TRBV4-1 and TRBJ2-7; a possible D gene is TRBD2 (6 bases). CDR1 is MGHRA, CDR2 YSYEKL, per germline. Trimming stripped 2 bases from V and 2 bases from J, with 13 bases between. This CDR3 contains 15 residues. CDR3 region: CASSQPGGSAYEQYF. CDR3 nucleotides: TGCGCCAGCAGCCAACCTGGGGGGTCCGCCTACGAGCAGTACTTC.

The rearrangement uses TRBV28 and TRBJ1-6, with 9 bases aligning to TRBD1. With V trimmed by 5 bases and J by 4 bases, 3 bases remained unmatched. Germline-derived CDR1 and CDR2 are MDHEN and SYDVKM. The CDR3 is 15 amino acids. CDR3 amino acids: CASSTGQGYNSPLHF. The CDR3 region has the DNA TGTGCCAGCAGTACGGGACAGGGATATAATTCACCCCTCCACTTT.

This clone was seen a handful of times. The J gene is TRBJ2-2, the V gene TRBV5-1; 11 nucleotides agree with TRBD2. The ends lost 2 bases at V and 6 bases at J; junction bases unmatched: 3. This CDR3 is built from 15 residues. Germline V gives CDR1 SGHRS, CDR2 YFSETQ. In DNA form, the CDR3 reads TGCGCCAGCAGCTTAGTACTAGCGGGGGCCGGGGAGCTGTTTTTT. Its translation: CASSLVLAGAGELFF.

The chain recombines TRBV3-1 (or the pseudogene TRBV3-2) with TRBJ1-6; TRBD1 aligns across 8 bases. After removal of 3 bases from V and 9 bases from J, the junction contained 7 bases not matched to a gene. The CDR3 is 15 residues long. Germline V gives CDR1 LGHDT, CDR2 YNNKEL (reference sequence). The CDR3 region has the DNA TGTGCCAGCAGCCACGGACAGGGTTCGGGTTCACCCCTCCACTTT. This translates into CASSHGQGSGSPLHF.

The chain combines TRBV28 with TRBJ2-1; TRBD2 matches at 12 bases. Germline lookup yields CDR1 MDHEN and CDR2 SYDVKM. The CDR3 is made up of 17 amino acids. V lost 6 bases and J lost 9; bases outside the gene matches: 15. CDR3 loop: CASREASGGASFFEQFF. The CDR3 DNA follows: TGTGCCAGCAGGGAGGCTAGCGGGGGGGCTTCGTTTTTTGAGCAGTTCTTC.

The chain couples TRBV18 to TRBJ1-2; tentative D call: TRBD1 (5 bases). The CDR3 covers 14 residues. V lost 0 bases, J lost 6 bases, and 11 bases lay in between. The germline V gene encodes CDR1 KGHSH and CDR2 LQKENI. The CDR3 region has the DNA TGTGCCAGCTCACCACCGGGCAGGGTTGATGGCTACACCTTC. Encoded protein: CASSPPGRVDGYTF.